This TCR beta chain was observed in a study of shared clonotypes between healthy human individuals. Notes on the study in general: Since donors were few, the genetic and exposure-history diversity represented was limited.

Bulk PBMC genomic DNA spanned ten immunoSEQ deep plates. TCRdb's copy holds only in-frame clones and misses some; the assay was immunoSEQ multiplex PCR. Among some 470,000 clones listed, around 78% were seen once. Germline V lookup: CDR1 SQVTM, CDR2 ANQGSEA. CDR3 length equals 12 residues. V dropped 4 bases and J dropped 6; count of bases not matched to a gene: 4. With regard to this clone: The antigen is unknown.

The origin of this receptor is a woman in her thirties or forties in good health. Some clones in this sample may be carry-over from other donors' samples. The sequencing input was PBMCs. This rearrangement joins TRBV29-1 to TRBJ2-3; 7 bases agree with TRBD2. Here the CDR3 reads CSVGGRVDTQYF. The DNA of the CDR3 is TGCAGCGTTGGCGGGAGAGTGGATACGCAGTATTTT.